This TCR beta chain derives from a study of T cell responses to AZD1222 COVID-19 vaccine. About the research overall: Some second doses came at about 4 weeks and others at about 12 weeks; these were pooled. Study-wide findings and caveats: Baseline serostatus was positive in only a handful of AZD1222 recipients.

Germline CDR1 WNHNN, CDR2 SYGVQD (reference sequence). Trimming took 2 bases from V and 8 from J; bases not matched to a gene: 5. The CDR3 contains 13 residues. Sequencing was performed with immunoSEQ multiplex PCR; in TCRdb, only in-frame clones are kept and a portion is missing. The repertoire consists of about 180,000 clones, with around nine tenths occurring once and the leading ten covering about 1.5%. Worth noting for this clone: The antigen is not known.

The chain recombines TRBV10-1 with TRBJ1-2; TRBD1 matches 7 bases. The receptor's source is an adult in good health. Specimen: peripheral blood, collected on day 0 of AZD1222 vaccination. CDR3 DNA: TGCGCCAGCAGTGAGACACAGGGGAGCGGCTACACCTTC. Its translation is CASSETQGSGYTF.